This is a list of T cell receptor beta chains from one sample in a study of immune evolution from preneoplasia to lung adenocarcinoma. Clones were sequenced by immunoSEQ multiplex PCR, and TCRdb holds only the in-frame ones, with some missing. The data contain around 15,000 clones, 65% to 90% of them singletons. The sample consisted of FFPE invasive lung adenocarcinoma tissue. Receptors originate from a person between 65 and 79 years old with invasive lung adenocarcinoma. CDR3s include the opening cysteine and the closing phenylalanine or tryptophan. The order of the fields is V gene, J gene, clone size, D gene, CDR3 protein, CDR3 DNA. A D gene is named only where the DNA matches it firmly. Size is stated for part of the rows, as once, few or many counts, or as a class when the clone is expanded.

TRBV6-5	TRBJ1-1	NA	NA	CASSYPGENTEAFF	TGTGCCAGCAGTTACCCGGGAGAGAACACTGAAGCTTTCTTT
TRBV10-3	TRBJ2-7	NA	TRBD2	CAISPRSGGASYEQYF	TGTGCCATCAGTCCCCGTAGCGGGGGAGCTTCCTACGAGCAGTACTTC
TRBV29-1	TRBJ1-5	NA	NA	CSVGGQSWCNQPQHF	TGCAGCGTGGGAGGACAGTCGTGGTGCAATCAGCCCCAGCATTTT
TRBV29-1	TRBJ2-6	NA	TRBD1	CSVILQGAGANVLTF	TGCAGCGTCATCTTACAGGGGGCCGGGGCCAACGTCCTGACTTTC
TRBV6-6	TRBJ1-1	NA	NA	CASRHEGLNTEAFF	TGTGCCAGCAGGCACGAGGGGTTGAACACTGAAGCTTTCTTT
TRBV28	TRBJ1-2	NA	NA	CASIRGLDYGYTF	TGTGCCAGCATCCGGGGGCTAGACTATGGCTACACCTTC
TRBV2	TRBJ2-5	few	NA	CASKGGATNIAQYF	TGTGCCAGCAAGGGCGGGGCCACCAACATCGCCCAGTACTTC
TRBV4-1	TRBJ1-2	NA	NA	CASSLAEGVNYGYTF	TGCGCCAGCAGCCTTGCGGAAGGCGTCAACTATGGCTACACCTTC
TRBV2	TRBJ1-5	NA	NA	CASSLGRDQPQHF	TGTGCCAGCAGTCTAGGACGGGATCAGCCCCAGCATTTT
TRBV7-9	TRBJ2-7	once	NA	CASSPGSYEQYF	TGTGCCAGCAGTCCAGGGTCCTACGAGCAGTACTTC
TRBV20-1	TRBJ1-2	NA	NA	CIPKGQSGYTF	TGCATTCCAAAGGGACAATCTGGCTACACCTTC
TRBV11-2	TRBJ2-1	NA	NA	CASSPRADSSYNEQFF	TGTGCCAGCAGTCCGAGGGCGGACAGCTCCTACAATGAGCAGTTCTTC
TRBV30	TRBJ1-3	NA	NA	CAWSQGPGSGNTIYF	TGTGCCTGGAGTCAAGGGCCGGGCTCTGGAAACACCATATATTTT
TRBV30	TRBJ1-2	NA	TRBD1	CARDRTDYGYTF	TGTGCCAGGGACAGGACTGACTATGGCTACACCTTC
TRBV10-3	TRBJ2-2	NA	TRBD1	CAISESWTGSGTGELFF	TGTGCCATCAGTGAGTCGTGGACAGGTTCGGGCACCGGGGAGCTGTTTTTT
TRBV30	TRBJ1-2	NA	NA	CAWSATWRGYTF	TGTGCCTGGAGTGCGACCTGGAGAGGCTACACCTTC
TRBV5-1	TRBJ1-1	NA	NA	CASRGGGAVAFF	TGCGCCAGCAGAGGTGGGGGGGCTGTGGCTTTCTTT
TRBV29-1	TRBJ1-2	NA	TRBD1	CSVEAGQGVGGYTF	TGCAGCGTTGAAGCGGGACAGGGGGTGGGTGGCTACACCTTC
TRBV9	TRBJ2-1	once	TRBD2	CASSVATSATTEQFF	TGTGCCAGCAGCGTAGCAACTAGCGCCACGACTGAGCAGTTCTTC
TRBV28	TRBJ1-2	NA	TRBD1	CASSPRGAGGYTF	TGTGCCAGCAGCCCCAGGGGGGCGGGGGGCTACACCTTC
TRBV5-1	TRBJ2-3	NA	NA	CASSLRGVGTDTQYF	TGCGCCAGCAGTTTGCGCGGGGTGGGCACAGATACGCAGTATTTT
TRBV7-9	TRBJ1-2	NA	NA	CASSSTIREGGGGYTF	TGTGCCAGCAGCTCGACTATCCGGGAGGGAGGAGGTGGCTACACCTTC
TRBV5-3	TRBJ2-2	NA	TRBD2	CARRSVPSGGNTGELFF	TGTGCCAGAAGATCCGTCCCTAGCGGGGGAAACACCGGGGAGCTGTTTTTT
TRBV6-7	TRBJ1-4	few	TRBD1	CASRTGQGKDEKLFF	TGTGCCAGCAGAACGGGACAGGGAAAAGACGAAAAACTGTTTTTT
TRBV30	TRBJ2-7	NA	NA	CAWSEQFSYEQYF	TGTGCCTGGAGTGAGCAGTTTTCCTACGAGCAGTACTTC
TRBV19	TRBJ1-2	NA	NA	CASRSLGADNYGYTF	TGTGCCAGTAGGTCTCTGGGGGCGGATAACTATGGCTACACCTTC
TRBV19	TRBJ1-4	NA	NA	CASSLQRGEKLFF	TGTGCCAGTAGTCTTCAGAGGGGTGAAAAACTGTTTTTT
TRBV6-1	TRBJ1-5	NA	NA	CASNGGVRNQPQHF	TGTGCCAGCAATGGGGGGGTTCGCAATCAGCCCCAGCATTTT
TRBV29-1	TRBJ1-2	NA	NA	CSVHSGGTSVYGYTF	TGCAGCGTTCACTCGGGAGGGACGTCTGTCTATGGCTACACCTTC
TRBV6-1	TRBJ1-2	NA	NA	CASSEERVSYGYTF	TGTGCCAGCAGTGAAGAGAGGGTGAGCTATGGCTACACCTTC
TRBV6-6	TRBJ1-3	NA	NA	CASGLAGNTIYF	TGTGCCAGTGGGTTAGCTGGAAACACCATATATTTT
TRBV21-1	TRBJ2-7	once	NA	CASLVVEQYF	TGTGCCAGCCTGGTGGTAGAACAGTACTTC
TRBV5-4	TRBJ2-3	few	NA	CASSQTGSSDTQYF	TGTGCCAGCAGCCAAACCGGGTCCTCGGATACGCAGTATTTT
TRBV30	TRBJ1-3	NA	TRBD1	CAWTLEGRGPRGTIYF	TGTGCCTGGACCCTAGAAGGCAGGGGGCCACGAGGCACCATATATTTT
TRBV29-1	TRBJ2-5	NA	TRBD1	CSVAGTDQETQYF	TGCAGCGTCGCAGGGACAGACCAAGAGACCCAGTACTTC
TRBV7-8	TRBJ1-3	NA	NA	CASSSSTLSSGNTIYF	TGTGCCAGCAGCTCCTCGACCCTAAGCTCTGGAAACACCATATATTTT
TRBV10-3	TRBJ1-1	NA	NA	CAIMSDTEAFF	TGTGCCATCATGTCTGACACTGAAGCTTTCTTT
TRBV11-2	TRBJ2-1	NA	NA	CASSLDGASHNEQFF	TGTGCCAGCAGCTTAGACGGCGCGTCGCACAATGAGCAGTTCTTC
TRBV28	TRBJ2-5	once	NA	CASSPRTESETQYF	TGTGCCAGCAGTCCAAGGACAGAATCCGAGACCCAGTACTTC
TRBV18	TRBJ1-2	once	TRBD1	CASSPSTGERGYTF	TGTGCCAGCTCACCATCGACAGGGGAGCGGGGCTACACCTTC
TRBV27	TRBJ1-3	NA	NA	CASSPGTPTGNTIYF	TGTGCCAGCAGTCCCGGGACACCGACCGGAAACACCATATATTTT
TRBV6-1	TRBJ1-1	NA	NA	CASSEVRLFEAFF	TGTGCCAGCAGTGAAGTCCGACTCTTTGAAGCTTTCTTT
TRBV27	TRBJ2-7	NA	NA	CASSSATEQYF	TGTGCCAGCAGTTCTGCCACCGAGCAGTACTTC
TRBV7-6	TRBJ2-3	NA	TRBD2	CASSYGLAGGYADTQYF	TGTGCCAGCAGTTACGGACTAGCGGGGGGGTACGCAGATACGCAGTATTTT
TRBV5-1	TRBJ2-3	NA	TRBD2	CASSLVAGGTSGTDTQYF	TGCGCCAGCAGCTTGGTAGCGGGGGGCACGTCGGGCACAGATACGCAGTATTTT
TRBV28	TRBJ1-5	NA	TRBD1	CASSKQGANNQPQHF	TGTGCCAGCAGTAAACAGGGGGCCAACAATCAGCCCCAGCATTTT
TRBV27	TRBJ1-5	once	NA	CASRRAGPGGNQPQHF	TGTGCCAGCAGAAGGGCAGGCCCTGGGGGCAATCAGCCCCAGCATTTT
TRBV21-1	TRBJ1-4	NA	NA	CASRDAVEGEKLFF	TGTGCCAGCAGGGACGCGGTAGAAGGGGAAAAACTGTTTTTT
TRBV18	TRBJ2-5	NA	NA	CASSPTNQETQYF	TGTGCCAGCTCACCCACCAACCAAGAGACCCAGTACTTC
TRBV7-8	TRBJ2-7	once	NA	CASSLARQLPPYEQYF	TGTGCCAGCAGCTTAGCGCGGCAGTTACCACCCTACGAGCAGTACTTC
TRBV14	TRBJ1-2	NA	NA	CASSQGVRAIYGYTF	TGTGCCAGCAGCCAAGGTGTCAGGGCAATCTATGGCTACACCTTC
TRBV5-1	TRBJ2-1	NA	TRBD2	CASSLEAGSYNEQFF	TGCGCCAGCAGCTTGGAAGCGGGGTCATACAATGAGCAGTTCTTC